This T cell receptor beta chain appears in the sequencing data of a study of Graves' ophthalmopathy and Graves' hyperthyroidism. The V gene's germline CDR1 is SGHTA and CDR2 FQGNSA. There are 15 residues in the CDR3. Trimming stripped 5 bases from V and 4 bases from J, with 17 bases between. Amplification of the TCR beta CDR3 regions used RNA transcripts (as template). HTBI primers primed a first-round RT-PCR, and a second-round multiplex PCR followed. TCRdb fed the multiplex PCR reads into MiXCR, producing one record per CDR3 protein. Among about 700,000 distinct CDR3 sequences listed, roughly 39% were seen once.

The rearrangement joins TRBV7-2 to TRBJ2-5; D might be TRBD1 (6 bases). The TCR comes from an adult man with Graves' ophthalmopathy. Sequencing was done on a sample of peripheral blood. Here the CDR3 reads CASSPQGSGGETQYF. Here the CDR3 DNA reads TGTGCCAGCAGCCCTCAGGGGAGTGGGGGAGAGACCCAGTACTTC. Variable domain in full (rest from reference TRBV7-2 and TRBJ2-5): GAGVSQSPSNKVTEKGKDVELRCDPISGHTALYWYRQSLGQGLEFLIYFQGNSAPDKSGLPSDRFSAERTGGSVSTLTIQRTQQEDSAVYLCASSPQGSGGETQYFGPGTRLLVL.